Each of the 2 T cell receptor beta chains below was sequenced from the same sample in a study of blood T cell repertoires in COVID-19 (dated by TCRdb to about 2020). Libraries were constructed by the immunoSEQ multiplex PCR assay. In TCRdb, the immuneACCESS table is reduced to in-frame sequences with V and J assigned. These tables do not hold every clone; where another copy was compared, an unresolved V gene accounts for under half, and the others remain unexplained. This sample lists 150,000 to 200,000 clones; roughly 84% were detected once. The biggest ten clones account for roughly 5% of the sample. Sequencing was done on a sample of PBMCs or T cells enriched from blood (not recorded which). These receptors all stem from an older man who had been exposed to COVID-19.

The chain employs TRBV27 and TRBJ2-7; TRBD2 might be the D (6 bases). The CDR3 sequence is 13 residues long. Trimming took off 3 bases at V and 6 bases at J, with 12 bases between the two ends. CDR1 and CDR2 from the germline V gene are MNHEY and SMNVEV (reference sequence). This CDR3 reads CASSFDGSGEQYF. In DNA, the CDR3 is TGTGCCAGCAGTTTCGACGGGAGTGGCGAGCAGTACTTC.

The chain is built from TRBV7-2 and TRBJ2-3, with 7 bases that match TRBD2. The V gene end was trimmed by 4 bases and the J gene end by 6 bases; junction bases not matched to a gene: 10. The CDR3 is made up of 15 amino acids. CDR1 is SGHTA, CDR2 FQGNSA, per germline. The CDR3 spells CASSWGGRDSDTQYF. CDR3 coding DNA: TGTGCCAGCAGCTGGGGCGGGAGAGATTCGGATACGCAGTATTTT.